The 30 T cell receptor beta chains presented below share a single source sample, sequenced in a study of OX40 agonist ivuxolimab in advanced cancers. Profiled with immunoSEQ multiplex PCR; TCRdb holds only in-frame clones, not every one. This sample has some 35,000 clones, with about 82% found just once. This sample comprised CD4+ or CD8+ T cells sorted from blood, obtained in a trial of the OX40 agonist ivuxolimab. Receptor source: an adult with an advanced solid tumor such as melanoma, head and neck, liver or kidney cancer.

The rearrangement joins TRBV6-4 to TRBJ2-2; the D is unclear. Trimming pared 2 bases from V and 5 bases from J, leaving 6 bases between. This CDR3 is built from 13 residues. Germline V gene sequence: CDR1 MRHNA, CDR2 SNTAGT. Written as DNA, the CDR3 is TGTGCCAGCAGTGACGGAGATACCGGGGAGCTGTTTTTT. Translating it yields CASSDGDTGELFF.

A few counts support this clone. The sample carries other DNA sequences with the same CDR3. J is TRBJ2-7 and V is TRBV27; D perhaps matches TRBD1 (5 bases). The CDR3 covers 14 residues. Trimming shortened V by 6 bases and J by 3 bases, and 15 bases separated the two germline ends. The germline V gene encodes CDR1 MNHEY and CDR2 SMNVEV (reference sequence). The CDR3 reads CASSLLDSLYEQYF. In nucleotides, the CDR3 is TGTGCCAGCAGCCTCCTCGACAGCCTCTACGAGCAGTACTTC.

This sequence joins TRBV5-4 and TRBJ1-1, with D tentatively TRBD1 (5 bases). V shed 0 bases and J shed 0 bases, with 15 bases lying between them. This CDR3 is 17 amino acids long. Germline V gene lookup returns CDR1 SGHNT and CDR2 YYREEE (reference sequence). CDR3 loop: CASSLVTAGLVNTEAFF. The CDR3, as DNA: TGTGCCAGCAGCTTGGTGACAGCTGGTTTGGTGAACACTGAAGCTTTCTTT.

With respect to this clone: The junction differs from germline at one of its ends, possibly a read error. The V and J genes are TRBV6-4 and TRBJ1-6, with D hard to call. CDR3 length: 13 amino acids. The germline CDR1 and CDR2 sequences are MRHNA and SNTAGT. CDR3 bases: TGTGCCAGCAGTGACTCCGATAATTCACCCCTCCACTTT. It is translated as CASSDSDNSPLHF.

This clone is medium-sized within its sample. This rearrangement joins TRBV5-3 to TRBJ2-5, with 8 positions matching TRBD2. TRBV5-3 counts as an open reading frame of uncertain function. This CDR3 is 17 amino acids long. V dropped 3 bases and J dropped 5; count of bases not matched to a gene: 15. CDR3 loop: CARSSRGSGDPRETQYF. The CDR3 nucleotides read TGTGCCAGAAGCTCGCGGGGTAGCGGGGACCCTAGGGAGACCCAGTACTTC.

The V gene is TRBV4-3, the J gene TRBJ2-3, with TRBD2 matching 7 bases. This CDR3 is 16 amino acids long. The V and J ends lost 0 bases and 4 bases, in that order; junction bases with no gene match: 7. Germline lookup yields CDR1 LGHNA and CDR2 YSLEER. CDR3 loop: CASSQDRGVWPDTQYF. The DNA of the CDR3 is TGCGCCAGCAGCCAAGACCGGGGGGTTTGGCCAGATACGCAGTATTTT.

This sequence joins TRBV28 and TRBJ2-1; 7 positions match TRBD1. Germline loops: CDR1 MDHEN, CDR2 SYDVKM. The V gene end was trimmed by 3 bases and the J gene end by 4 bases; junction bases not matched to a gene: 0. The CDR3 loop spans 13 amino acids. In DNA, the CDR3 is TGTGCCAGCAGTTTGGGACAGTACAATGAGCAGTTCTTC. Translated, it gives CASSLGQYNEQFF.

The rearrangement uses TRBV19 and TRBJ1-5; 9 bases line up with TRBD1. From germline, CDR1 is LNHDA and CDR2 SQIVND (reference sequence). Trimming at V came to 3 bases and at J to 5 bases, leaving 8 bases not matched to a gene. The CDR3 is made up of 16 amino acids. The CDR3 here is CASSIIFGDRDQPQHF. The CDR3 DNA reads as TGTGCCAGTAGTATCATTTTCGGGGACAGGGATCAGCCCCAGCATTTT.

This chain joins TRBV27 and TRBJ1-1; D uncertain. CDR1 and CDR2 from the germline V gene are MNHEY and SMNVEV (reference sequence). This CDR3 contains 15 residues. Trimming took off 10 bases at V and 1 base at J, with 19 bases between the two ends. The chain's CDR3 is CATVILAGTNTEAFF. The CDR3 coding sequence is TGTGCCACCGTCATATTAGCCGGTACGAACACTGAAGCTTTCTTT.

The rearrangement links TRBV19 to TRBJ1-4; D not resolved. V lost 1 base to trimming and J lost 7 bases, with 13 bases between them. CDR3 size: 15 residues. Per germline, CDR1 LNHDA and CDR2 SQIVND (reference sequence). The CDR3 nucleotides read TGTGCCAGTAGTATAGTCGGCGCGCCTGGTGAAAAACTGTTTTTT. It codes for CASSIVGAPGEKLFF.

This clone was counted only a few times. The rearrangement uses TRBV11-2 and TRBJ1-1; maybe TRBD1 (5 bases). The ends were cut back, 0 bases at V and 5 bases at J, with 13 bases in the middle. The CDR3 has 15 residues. Germline loops: CDR1 SGHAT, CDR2 FQNNGV. The CDR3 nucleotides are TGTGCCAGCAGCTTAGACTTCTATGAGGGGACTGAAGCTTTCTTT. Encoded protein: CASSLDFYEGTEAFF.

The chain employs TRBV27 and TRBJ2-7, with a tentative D call TRBD2 (5 bases). This CDR3 comprises 10 residues. V lost 9 bases, J lost 11 bases, and 14 bases lay in between. Germline V gene data show CDR1 as MNHEY and CDR2 as SMNVEV (reference sequence). CDR3 sequence: CASGSGMEYF. CDR3 nucleotide sequence: TGTGCCAGTGGGTCGGGGATGGAGTACTTC.

The chain carries TRBV9 and TRBJ2-7, with TRBD2 matching 7 bases. CDR1 SGDLS and CDR2 YYNGEE come from the germline V gene. Trimming took 2 bases from V and 2 from J; bases not matched to a gene: 7. This CDR3 spans 15 amino acids. CDR3 DNA: TGTGCCAGCAGCGTCGGGGGAGGGGCCCCCTACGAGCAGTACTTC. It encodes CASSVGGGAPYEQYF.

The chain has TRBV6-5 and TRBJ1-1; 7 bases map to TRBD1. V lost 0 bases to trimming and J lost 6 bases; unmatched junction nucleotides: 7. CDR1 MNHEY and CDR2 SVGAGI come from the germline V gene. This CDR3 is 15 amino acids long. CDR3 amino acids: CASSYSAERGPEAFF. The CDR3 DNA sequence: TGTGCCAGCAGTTACTCAGCCGAAAGGGGGCCTGAAGCTTTCTTT.

The chain links TRBV27 to TRBJ1-2; D uncertain. Trimming cost V 1 base and J 8 bases, with 11 bases left between them. The CDR3 totals 13 residues. Germline V gives CDR1 MNHEY, CDR2 SMNVEV (reference sequence). CDR3 in DNA: TGTGCCAGCAGTTTATTGGGGTCGGGCGGCTACACCTTC. This gives the protein CASSLLGSGGYTF.

This sequence joins TRBV7-2 and TRBJ2-3; TRBD2 matches 11 bases. V lost 2 bases to trimming and J lost 4 bases; unmatched junction nucleotides: 2. From germline, CDR1 is SGHTA and CDR2 FQGNSA. This CDR3 is built from 15 residues. CDR3 loop: CASSLTSGSADTQYF. CDR3 bases: TGTGCCAGCAGCTTAACTAGCGGGAGCGCAGATACGCAGTATTTT.

In the case of this clone: One end of the junction varies from germline; a read error may be responsible. The J gene is TRBJ2-7, the V gene TRBV7-7; D possibly uses TRBD1 or TRBD2 (5 bases each). The CDR3 runs to 13 residues. Germline CDR1 reads SSHAT; CDR2 reads FNYEAQ (reference sequence). This chain's CDR3 is CASSLGDGNEQYF. The CDR3, as DNA: TGTGCTAGCAGCTTAGGGGACGGTAACGAGCAGTACTTC.

The J gene is TRBJ2-1, the V gene TRBV9, with TRBD1 identical over 9 bases. The CDR3 runs to 14 residues. Losses at the gene ends were 0 bases for V and 7 bases for J; bases not matched to a gene: 2. Per germline, CDR1 SGDLS and CDR2 YYNGEE. The chain's CDR3 is CASSVGGQGNEQFF. CDR3 bases: TGTGCCAGCAGCGTAGGCGGACAGGGGAATGAGCAGTTCTTC.

This chain uses TRBV28 with TRBJ2-1, with D maybe TRBD1 (5 bases). This CDR3 spans 16 amino acids. The V end was cut by 8 bases, the J end by 0 bases, with 17 bases between. The germline gives CDR1 MDHEN, CDR2 SYDVKM. DNA of the CDR3: TGTGCCAGCTCTCTACAGGTTAGAGGCTCCTACAATGAGCAGTTCTTC. As protein: CASSLQVRGSYNEQFF.

The chain links TRBV7-2 to TRBJ1-6, with D possibly TRBD1 on 6 matching bases. Germline loops: CDR1 SGHTA, CDR2 FQGNSA. The CDR3 contains 15 residues. The V gene lost 4 bases and the J gene lost 6 bases, with 13 bases spanning the gap. The CDR3 loop reads CASSSSGGGNSPLHF. The CDR3 DNA sequence: TGTGCCAGCAGCTCCTCGGGAGGGGGTAATTCACCCCTCCACTTT.

The chain links TRBV6-6 to TRBJ1-2; TRBD1 matches 8 bases. Germline V CDR1 and CDR2: MNHNY, SVGAGI (reference sequence). The CDR3 has 16 amino acids. Unmatched junction bases numbered 12, after V lost 2 bases and J lost 7 bases. The CDR3 sequence is CASSYALGDRGSGYTF. CDR3 in DNA: TGTGCCAGCAGTTACGCCCTGGGTGACAGGGGATCTGGCTACACCTTC.

The chain employs TRBV4-3 and TRBJ1-1; unclear D gene. There are 12 residues in the CDR3. Trimming took 1 base from V and 6 from J, leaving 6 bases between them. The germline CDR1 and CDR2 sequences are LGHNA and YSLEER. CDR3 DNA sequence: TGCGCCAGCAGCCAAGTCGGGGCTGAAGCTTTCTTT. Translating it yields CASSQVGAEAFF.

The gene calls are TRBV4-3 and TRBJ2-5, with a weak D call TRBD1 (6 bases). The V gene's germline CDR1 is LGHNA and CDR2 YSLEER. The CDR3 runs to 15 residues. V was cut by 0 bases and J by 4 bases, with 12 bases left in between. The DNA of the CDR3 is TGCGCCAGCAGCCAAGATACAGGGCCCCGAGAGACCCAGTACTTC. It specifies CASSQDTGPRETQYF.

The genes are TRBV7-2 and TRBJ2-2, with 8 bases identical to TRBD2. The CDR3 consists of 13 residues. Germline V gene data show CDR1 as SGHTA and CDR2 as FQGNSA. Trimming removed 5 bases from V and 8 bases from J; junction bases left unmatched: 4. CDR3 loop: CASSISGAGELFF. In nucleotides, the CDR3 is TGTGCCAGCAGCATTAGCGGGGCTGGGGAGCTGTTTTTT.

The V and J genes are TRBV9 and TRBJ2-1; D ambiguous. This CDR3 contains 13 residues. In germline, CDR1 is SGDLS, CDR2 YYNGEE. The V and J ends lost 0 bases and 8 bases respectively, with 9 bases between them. CDR3 DNA: TGTGCCAGCAGCGTAGAAGCAGTCCATGAGCAGTTCTTC. Encoded protein: CASSVEAVHEQFF. Looking up the rest from reference TRBV9 and TRBJ2-1 gives the full variable domain: DSGVTQTPKHLITATGQRVTLRCSPRSGDLSVYWYQQSLDQGLQFLIQYYNGEERAKGNILERFSAQQFPDLHSELNLSSLELGDSALYFCASSVEAVHEQFFGPGTRLTVL.

The V and J genes are TRBV9 and TRBJ2-1; TRBD1 is a possible D gene (5 bases). Germline CDR1 is SGDLS and CDR2 is YYNGEE. The CDR3 covers 17 residues. Trimming cost V 0 bases and J 1 base, with 14 bases left between them. CDR3 in amino acids: CASSVEYLGQSYNEQFF. The CDR3 DNA sequence: TGTGCCAGCAGCGTAGAGTATTTGGGGCAGTCCTACAATGAGCAGTTCTTC.

Points on this clone: It is unclear where the CDR3 begins or ends on the DNA, so no DNA is shown, and the CDR3 is as TCRdb lists it. The CDR3: CASSFSILAGEAFF. This chain uses TRBV28 with TRBJ1-1. The CDR3 length equals 14 residues, ends included. Looked up from germline, CDR1 is MDHEN and CDR2 is SYDVKM.

CDR3 sequence reads: CASSIGHPGEQFF. CDR3 DNA: TGTGCCAGTAGTATTGGACACCCGGGTGAGCAGTTCTTC. J is TRBJ2-1 and V is TRBV19; D is perhaps TRBD1 (5 bases). V was cut by 3 bases and J by 9 bases, with 12 bases left in between. CDR1 and CDR2 from the germline V gene are LNHDA and SQIVND (reference sequence). The CDR3 is 13 residues long.

This clone was detected only once. V is TRBV28 and J is TRBJ2-7, with 7 bases lining up with TRBD2. Looked up from germline, CDR1 is MDHEN and CDR2 is SYDVKM. The trim removed 1 base at V and 2 bases at J, leaving 5 bases unmatched. The CDR3 is 15 amino acids. DNA for the CDR3: TGTGCCAGCAGTTTATTGCCTAGCGGAGCCTACGAGCAGTACTTC. This encodes CASSLLPSGAYEQYF.

The chain has TRBV6-1 and TRBJ2-5; no firm D call. The DNA matches TRBJ2-7 better at its end, which makes the J call doubtful. CDR1 and CDR2 (germline): MNHNS, SASEGT. This CDR3 is 13 amino acids long. The CDR3 spells CASKAEITYEQYF. The DNA of the CDR3 is TGTGCCAGCAAGGCAGAGATTACCTACGAGCAGTACTTC.